A selection of T cell receptor beta chains follows, all from one sample in a study of T-cell memory formation after mild COVID-19. TCRdb re-called the 5' RACE reads with MiXCR, one entry per CDR3 protein. Among 350,000 to 450,000 distinct CDR3 sequences, approximately 15% were seen once, and the ten largest hold 20% to 25%. The sequenced material came from PBMCs or a T cell subset sorted from them (not recorded which). These receptors were taken from a young man who had mild COVID-19 (a few samples of this study predate the infection). Cell type and time point are not known. Each CDR3 is given with its conserved first and last residue. The D gene is left open where the match is weak. Clone sizes are given selectively: once, few, many, or a class where the clone is expanded.

TRBV5-1	TRBD1	TRBJ2-1	few	CASSPWDRDYNEQFF	TGCGCCAGCAGCCCCTGGGACAGAGATTACAATGAGCAGTTCTTC
TRBV15	.	TRBJ1-1	few	CATSRGGNTEAFF	TGTGCCACCAGCAGAGGAGGTAACACTGAAGCTTTCTTT
TRBV6-2/TRBV6-3	TRBD1	TRBJ2-7	.	CASSSDRGLLREQYF	TGTGCCAGCAGCTCCGACAGGGGGCTTCTACGGGAGCAGTACTTC
TRBV7-6	.	TRBJ2-7	many	CASSSGPATYEQYF	TGTGCCAGCAGCTCGGGGCCAGCAACGTACGAGCAGTACTTC
TRBV7-2	.	TRBJ2-5	.	CASSLGFGGPETQYF	TGTGCCAGCAGCTTAGGTTTTGGGGGGCCAGAGACCCAGTACTTC
TRBV6-2/TRBV6-3	.	TRBJ1-1	.	CASGYRVNTEAFF	TGTGCCAGCGGTTACAGGGTGAACACTGAAGCTTTCTTT
TRBV6-2/TRBV6-3	.	TRBJ1-2	.	CASSSRAYGYTF	TGTGCCAGCAGTTCCAGGGCCTATGGCTACACCTTC
TRBV20-1	.	TRBJ1-2	few	CSARDLGTLLYTF	TGCAGTGCTAGAGATCTAGGGACATTACTGTATACCTTC
TRBV20-1	.	TRBJ1-5	few	CSAMGGAGQPQHF	TGCAGTGCGATGGGGGGGGCCGGTCAGCCCCAGCATTTT
TRBV6-6	TRBD2	TRBJ2-2	.	CASRSQRLADTGELFF	TGTGCCAGCAGATCTCAGAGACTAGCAGACACCGGGGAGCTGTTTTTT
TRBV2	.	TRBJ1-6	.	CASSADLGNSPLHF	TGTGCCAGCAGTGCGGACCTGGGGAATTCACCCCTCCACTTT
TRBV11-2	.	TRBJ2-4	.	CASSFLGPGTNIQYF	TGTGCCAGCAGCTTTTTGGGACCGGGGACAAACATTCAGTACTTC
TRBV9	TRBD1	TRBJ1-6	.	CASSPDPGQGSPLHF	TGTGCCAGCAGCCCCGACCCGGGACAGGGTTCACCCCTCCACTTT
TRBV25-1	.	TRBJ2-5	.	CDSTEGRGAGETQYF	TGTGACAGCACCGAAGGAAGGGGGGCTGGAGAGACCCAGTACTTC
TRBV7-9	.	TRBJ1-2	few	CASSVGIYGYTF	TGTGCCAGCAGCGTAGGAATCTATGGCTACACCTTC
TRBV6-5	TRBD2	TRBJ2-5	few	CASSYSTGGLGETQYF	TGTGCCAGCAGTTACTCGACGGGGGGGCTGGGTGAGACCCAGTACTTC
TRBV29-1	.	TRBJ1-2	.	CSVGMTLNYGYTF	TGCAGCGTTGGGATGACACTTAACTATGGCTACACCTTC
TRBV6-5	TRBD1	TRBJ1-2	few	CASRYRTGYGYTF	TGTGCCAGCAGATACCGGACAGGGTATGGCTACACCTTC
TRBV9	TRBD2	TRBJ2-5	few	CASSATSRTRQTQYF	TGTGCCAGCAGCGCGACCTCCCGGACTAGACAGACCCAGTACTTC
TRBV7-2	.	TRBJ2-5	many	CASSSRTLETQYF	TGTGCCAGCAGCTCTAGGACGTTAGAGACCCAGTACTTC
TRBV5-8	.	TRBJ1-1	.	CASSPTQENTEAFF	TGTGCCAGCAGCCCCACCCAGGAGAACACTGAAGCTTTCTTT
TRBV5-5	.	TRBJ2-3	few	CASSIGGGTRTDTQYF	TGTGCCAGCAGCATTGGAGGGGGGACTCGCACAGATACGCAGTATTTT
TRBV5-5	.	TRBJ2-3	few	CASSPLGPGSTDTQYF	TGTGCCAGCAGCCCCCTGGGGCCCGGTAGCACAGATACGCAGTATTTT
TRBV5-5	.	TRBJ1-6	.	CASSGGTRGANWSPLHF	TGTGCCAGCAGCGGGGGGACTCGCGGGGCGAATTGGTCACCCCTCCACTTT
TRBV2	.	TRBJ2-3	.	CASPTTDTQYF	TGTGCCAGCCCTACAACAGATACGCAGTATTTT
TRBV7-9	TRBD1	TRBJ2-5	many	CASSFETGRETQYF	TGTGCCAGCAGCTTCGAGACAGGGAGAGAGACCCAGTACTTC
TRBV27	.	TRBJ2-7	many	CASSWGRDYEQYF	TGTGCCAGCAGTTGGGGCAGAGATTACGAGCAGTACTTC
TRBV5-1	.	TRBJ1-4	.	CASSLEGRGETTNEKLFF	TGCGCCAGCAGCTTGGAGGGTAGGGGCGAGACAACTAATGAAAAACTGTTTTTT
TRBV7-3	TRBD1	TRBJ1-1	few	CASSRRTGGNTEAFF	TGTGCCAGCAGCCGCCGGACAGGAGGGAACACTGAAGCTTTCTTT
TRBV7-9	TRBD2	TRBJ2-3	few	CASSLYGGAGDTQYF	TGTGCCAGCAGCTTATACGGGGGGGCCGGGGATACGCAGTATTTT
TRBV12-3/TRBV12-4	TRBD1	TRBJ2-5	.	CASSPGQGKGETQYF	TGTGCCAGCAGTCCCGGACAGGGGAAGGGGGAGACCCAGTACTTC
TRBV5-1	.	TRBJ2-1	.	CASSIGQNNKQFF	TGCGCCAGCAGCATTGGACAGAACAATAAGCAGTTCTTC
TRBV21-1	.	TRBJ2-1	.	CASRVYRDRSYNEQFF	TGTGCCAGCAGGGTCTATCGGGACCGATCCTACAATGAGCAGTTCTTC
TRBV5-1	TRBD1	TRBJ2-5	.	CASSTGRGRGETQYF	TGCGCCAGCAGTACTGGCAGGGGGCGAGGGGAGACCCAGTACTTC
TRBV6-5	TRBD1	TRBJ1-1	.	CASSRTGKSTEAFF	TGTGCCAGCAGCCGGACAGGGAAGAGTACTGAAGCTTTCTTT
TRBV15	TRBD2	TRBJ2-5	.	CATSLTSGGPYETQYF	TGTGCCACCAGCCTGACTAGCGGGGGGCCCTATGAGACCCAGTACTTC
TRBV7-6	.	TRBJ2-5	few	CASSSNSGLKETQYF	TGTGCCAGCAGCTCCAATAGTGGGCTAAAAGAGACCCAGTACTTC
TRBV7-8	.	TRBJ2-3	.	CASSLAPAGQRTDTQYF	TGTGCCAGCAGCTTAGCGCCGGCGGGGCAACGAACAGATACGCAGTATTTT
TRBV4-1	.	TRBJ1-5	.	CASSPRELDAQPQHF	TGCGCCAGCAGCCCCAGGGAGCTTGACGCTCAGCCCCAGCATTTT
TRBV7-6	.	TRBJ2-1	.	CASSLGFRGMSYNEQFF	TGTGCCAGCAGCTTAGGATTCAGGGGAATGTCCTACAATGAGCAGTTCTTC
TRBV5-1	.	TRBJ2-2	.	CASSFTGAHTGELFF	TGCGCCAGCAGCTTTACGGGGGCCCACACCGGGGAGCTGTTTTTT
TRBV5-4	.	TRBJ1-3	few	CASSLGQAPSGNTIYF	TGTGCCAGCAGCTTGGGACAGGCCCCCTCTGGAAACACCATATATTTT
TRBV27	TRBD1	TRBJ2-7	.	CASRSGTGNYEQYF	TGTGCCAGCAGATCCGGGACAGGGAACTACGAGCAGTACTTC
TRBV7-2	TRBD1	TRBJ2-7	.	CASSIRQGYEQYF	TGTGCCAGCAGCATCCGACAGGGCTACGAGCAGTACTTC
TRBV24-1	.	TRBJ2-5	few	CATSWKETQYF	TGTGCCACCAGTTGGAAAGAGACCCAGTACTTC
TRBV5-1	TRBD1	TRBJ1-2	.	CASSLETGTNYGYTF	TGCGCCAGCAGCCTCGAGACAGGGACTAACTATGGCTACACCTTC
TRBV20-1	TRBD2	TRBJ2-3	few	CSALAGDYTDTQYF	TGCAGTGCTCTAGCGGGCGACTACACAGATACGCAGTATTTT
TRBV29-1	.	TRBJ2-5	.	CSAEPDNLGETQYF	TGCAGTGCTGAACCGGACAATCTGGGGGAGACCCAGTACTTC
TRBV6-2/TRBV6-3	TRBD2	TRBJ2-1	many	CASSYLRGDSYNEQFF	TGTGCCAGCAGTTACTTGCGGGGGGACTCCTACAATGAGCAGTTCTTC
TRBV5-1	TRBD1	TRBJ1-5	.	CASSLAPGTGGQPQHF	TGCGCCAGCAGCCTCGCCCCCGGGACAGGGGGCCAGCCCCAGCATTTT
TRBV19	.	TRBJ1-1	many	CASSTGSTEAFF	TGTGCCAGTAGTACGGGATCCACTGAAGCTTTCTTT
TRBV7-2	.	TRBJ1-1	.	CASSRQSGNTEAFF	TGTGCCAGCAGCAGACAGAGCGGGAACACTGAAGCTTTCTTT
TRBV4-3	.	TRBJ1-1	many	CASSQSLEGPSEAFF	TGCGCCAGCAGCCAGAGCCTCGAGGGGCCGTCCGAAGCTTTCTTT
TRBV5-1	TRBD1	TRBJ2-7	many	CASSPIDRELDEQYF	TGCGCCAGCAGCCCTATTGACAGGGAGCTGGACGAGCAGTACTTC
TRBV16	.	TRBJ1-3	many	CASSQSRPSGNTIYF	TGTGCCAGCAGCCAATCCAGGCCCTCTGGAAACACCATATATTTT
TRBV3-1	TRBD2	TRBJ2-1	few	CASSQGLAGPQEQFF	TGTGCCAGCAGCCAAGGACTAGCGGGACCACAGGAGCAGTTCTTC
TRBV18	TRBD1	TRBJ2-2	few	CASSLNGPQGTTGELFF	TGTGCCAGCTCACTAAATGGGCCACAGGGGACCACCGGGGAGCTGTTTTTT